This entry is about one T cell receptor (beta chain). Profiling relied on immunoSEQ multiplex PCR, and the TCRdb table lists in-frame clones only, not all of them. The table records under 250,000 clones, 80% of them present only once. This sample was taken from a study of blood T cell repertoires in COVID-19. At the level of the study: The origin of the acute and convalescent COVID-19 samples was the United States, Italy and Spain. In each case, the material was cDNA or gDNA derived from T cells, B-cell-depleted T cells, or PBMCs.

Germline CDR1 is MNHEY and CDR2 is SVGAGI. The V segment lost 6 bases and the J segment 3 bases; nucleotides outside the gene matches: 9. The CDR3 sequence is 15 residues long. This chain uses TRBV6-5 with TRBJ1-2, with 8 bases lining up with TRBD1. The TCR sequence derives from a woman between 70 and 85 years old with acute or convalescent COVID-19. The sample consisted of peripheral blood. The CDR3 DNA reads TGTGCCAGCAGCGTTGGGCAGGGGGCCCACTATGGCTACACCTTC. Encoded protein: CASSVGQGAHYGYTF.